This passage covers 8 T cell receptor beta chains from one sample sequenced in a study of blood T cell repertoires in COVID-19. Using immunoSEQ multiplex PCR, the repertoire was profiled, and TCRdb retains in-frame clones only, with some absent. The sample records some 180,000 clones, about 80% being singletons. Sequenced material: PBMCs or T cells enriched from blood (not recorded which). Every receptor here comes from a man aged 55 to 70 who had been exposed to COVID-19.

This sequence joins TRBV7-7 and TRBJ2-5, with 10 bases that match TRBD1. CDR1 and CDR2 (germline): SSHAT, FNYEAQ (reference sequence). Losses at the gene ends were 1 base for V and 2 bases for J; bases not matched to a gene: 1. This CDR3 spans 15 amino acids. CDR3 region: CASSLVGQGQETQYF. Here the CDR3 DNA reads TGTGCCAGCAGCTTAGTGGGACAGGGGCAAGAGACCCAGTACTTC.

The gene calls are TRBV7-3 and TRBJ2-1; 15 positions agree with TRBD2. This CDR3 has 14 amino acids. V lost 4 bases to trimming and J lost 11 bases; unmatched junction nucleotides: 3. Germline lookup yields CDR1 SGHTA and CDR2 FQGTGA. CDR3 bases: TGTGCCAGCAGCTCCGGGACTAGCGGGAGGAAGCAGTTCTTC. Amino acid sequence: CASSSGTSGRKQFF.

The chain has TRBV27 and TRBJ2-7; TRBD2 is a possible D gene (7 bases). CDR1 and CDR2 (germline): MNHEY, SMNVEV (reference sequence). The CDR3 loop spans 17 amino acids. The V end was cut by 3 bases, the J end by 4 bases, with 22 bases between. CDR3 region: CASSFRGAETALYEQYF. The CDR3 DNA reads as TGTGCCAGCAGTTTCCGGGGGGCGGAGACGGCATTATACGAGCAGTACTTC.

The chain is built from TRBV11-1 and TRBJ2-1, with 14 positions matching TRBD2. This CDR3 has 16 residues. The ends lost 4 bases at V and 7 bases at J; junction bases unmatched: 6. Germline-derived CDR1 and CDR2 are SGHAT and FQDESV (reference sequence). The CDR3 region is CASSSAGTSGRNEQFF. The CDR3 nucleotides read TGTGCCAGCAGCTCCGCTGGGACTAGCGGGAGAAATGAGCAGTTCTTC. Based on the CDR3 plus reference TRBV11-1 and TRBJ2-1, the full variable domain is EAEVAQSPRYKITEKSQAVAFWCDPISGHATLYWYRQILGQGPELLVQFQDESVVDDSQLPKDRFSAERLKGVDSTLKIQPAELGDSAMYLCASSSAGTSGRNEQFFGPGTRLTVL.

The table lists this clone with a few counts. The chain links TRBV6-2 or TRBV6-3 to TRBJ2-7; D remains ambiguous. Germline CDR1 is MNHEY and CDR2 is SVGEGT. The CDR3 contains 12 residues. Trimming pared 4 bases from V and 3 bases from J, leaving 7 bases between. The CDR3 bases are TGTGCCAGCAGTTTTCCCTACTACGAGCAGTACTTC. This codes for CASSFPYYEQYF.

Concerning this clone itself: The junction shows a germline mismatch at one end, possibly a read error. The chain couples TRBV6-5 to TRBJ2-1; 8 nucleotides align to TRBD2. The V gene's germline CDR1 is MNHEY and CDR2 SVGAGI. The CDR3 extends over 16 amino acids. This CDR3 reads CASSYRLAGPYDEQFF. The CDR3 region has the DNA TGTGCCAGCAGTTACCGGCTAGCGGGTCCCTACGATGAGCAGTTCTTC.

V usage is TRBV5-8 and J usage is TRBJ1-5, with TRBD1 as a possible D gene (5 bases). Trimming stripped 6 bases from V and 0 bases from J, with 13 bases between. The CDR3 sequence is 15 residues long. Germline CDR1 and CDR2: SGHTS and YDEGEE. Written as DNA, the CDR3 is TGTGCCAGCAACTGGGGGGGATATAGCAATCAGCCCCAGCATTTT. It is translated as CASNWGGYSNQPQHF.

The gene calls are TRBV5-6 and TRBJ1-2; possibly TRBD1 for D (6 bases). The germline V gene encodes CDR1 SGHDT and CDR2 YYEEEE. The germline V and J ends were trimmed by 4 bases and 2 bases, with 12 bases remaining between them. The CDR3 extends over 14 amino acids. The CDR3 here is CASSPPGVNYGYTF. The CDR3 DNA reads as TGTGCCAGCAGCCCCCCAGGGGTGAACTATGGCTACACCTTC. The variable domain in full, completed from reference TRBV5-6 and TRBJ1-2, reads DAGVTQSPTHLIKTRGQQVTLRCSPKSGHDTVSWYQQALGQGPQFIFQYYEEEERQRGNFPDRFSGHQFPNYSSELNVNALLLGDSALYLCASSPPGVNYGYTFGSGTRLTVV.